These T cell receptor beta chains were read from a single sample in a study of blood T cell repertoires in COVID-19. TCRdb keeps only in-frame clones here, not all; method: immunoSEQ multiplex PCR. The repertoire includes around 150,000 clones, about 85% of them detected once, and 0.99% sits in the top ten. The material sequenced was peripheral blood. The receptors were sampled from a man in his late teens or twenties with acute or convalescent COVID-19. CDR3s include the opening cysteine and the closing phenylalanine or tryptophan.

CDR3 protein: CASSLGGANYGYTF; V gene: TRBV5-1; J gene: TRBJ1-2
CDR3 protein: CASSLVFGSEKLFF; V gene: TRBV5-5; J gene: TRBJ1-4
CDR3 protein: CASSSSGGAANEQFF; V gene: TRBV19; J gene: TRBJ2-1
CDR3 protein: CASSQDRRLAGDNEQFF; V gene: TRBV4-1; J gene: TRBJ2-1
CDR3 protein: CASRPGQGAGVYGYTF; V gene: TRBV2; J gene: TRBJ1-2
CDR3 protein: CASSQQTGGVSEAFF; V gene: TRBV7-9; J gene: TRBJ1-1
CDR3 protein: CATSEAGTDQPQHF; V gene: TRBV24-1; J gene: TRBJ1-5
CDR3 protein: CASSPGQSYEQYF; V gene: TRBV18; J gene: TRBJ2-7
CDR3 protein: CASSQVLPYNSPLHF; V gene: TRBV14; J gene: TRBJ1-6
CDR3 protein: CASSILQIPNTGELFF; V gene: TRBV19; J gene: TRBJ2-2
CDR3 protein: CASSLEGTNTGELFF; V gene: TRBV13; J gene: TRBJ2-2
CDR3 protein: CASSEGAQRELFF; V gene: TRBV25-1; J gene: TRBJ2-2
CDR3 protein: CASSVASAGTTLGTQYF; V gene: TRBV9; J gene: TRBJ2-5
CDR3 protein: CASSFSGGESDTQYF; V gene: TRBV7-8; J gene: TRBJ2-3
CDR3 protein: CSASVSGGYNEQFF; V gene: TRBV20-1; J gene: TRBJ2-1
CDR3 protein: CASSLQGVATDTQYF; V gene: TRBV5-1; J gene: TRBJ2-3
CDR3 protein: CASSLGTGWSGELFF; V gene: TRBV27; J gene: TRBJ2-2
CDR3 protein: CASTFKGNGNQPQHF; V gene: TRBV19; J gene: TRBJ1-5
CDR3 protein: CAISGQMNTEAFF; V gene: TRBV5-4; J gene: TRBJ1-1